This record concerns one T cell receptor (beta chain) sequence. The sample holds other DNA sequences that translate to the same CDR3. The data originate from a study of blood T cell repertoires in COVID-19. Study information: Samples representing acute and convalescent COVID-19 were sourced from the United States, Italy and Spain. The analysed material was cDNA or gDNA that came from T cells, B-cell-depleted T cells, or PBMCs.

Authors' processing steps: The authors estimated nucleated cell counts from reference gene primer amplification. Repertoires were generated with immunoSEQ multiplex PCR, while TCRdb's copy carries only in-frame clones and drops some. Clone size and the V and J calls come from that table; the DNA yielded D and trimming. The data hold around 250,000 clones, with 80% to 90% observed a single time. The CDR3 loop spans 15 amino acids. V lost 0 bases, J lost 0 bases, and 9 bases lay in between. Germline V gene sequence: CDR1 MNHEY, CDR2 SVGAGI. Material: peripheral blood. This TCR came from a man in his sixties with acute or convalescent COVID-19. J is TRBJ2-7 and V is TRBV6-5; D might be TRBD2 (5 bases). CDR3 protein: CASSYSPGSSYEQYF. Written as DNA, the CDR3 is TGTGCCAGCAGTTACTCCCCGGGGAGCTCCTACGAGCAGTACTTC.